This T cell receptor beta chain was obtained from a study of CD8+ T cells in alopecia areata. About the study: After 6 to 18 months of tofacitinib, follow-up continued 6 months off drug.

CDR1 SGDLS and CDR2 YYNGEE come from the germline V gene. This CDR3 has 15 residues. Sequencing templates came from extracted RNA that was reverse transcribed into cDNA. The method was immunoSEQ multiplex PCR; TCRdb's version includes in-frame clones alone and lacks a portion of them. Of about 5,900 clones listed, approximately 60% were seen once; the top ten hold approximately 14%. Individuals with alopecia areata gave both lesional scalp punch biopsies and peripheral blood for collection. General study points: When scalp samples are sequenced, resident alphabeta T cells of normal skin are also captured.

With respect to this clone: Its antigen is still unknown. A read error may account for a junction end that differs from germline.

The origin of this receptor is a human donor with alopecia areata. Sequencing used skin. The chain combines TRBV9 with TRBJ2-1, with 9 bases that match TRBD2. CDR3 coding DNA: TGTACCAGCAACCAAGCGGGAGGTCCGTACAATGAGCAGTTCTTC. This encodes CTSNQAGGPYNEQFF.